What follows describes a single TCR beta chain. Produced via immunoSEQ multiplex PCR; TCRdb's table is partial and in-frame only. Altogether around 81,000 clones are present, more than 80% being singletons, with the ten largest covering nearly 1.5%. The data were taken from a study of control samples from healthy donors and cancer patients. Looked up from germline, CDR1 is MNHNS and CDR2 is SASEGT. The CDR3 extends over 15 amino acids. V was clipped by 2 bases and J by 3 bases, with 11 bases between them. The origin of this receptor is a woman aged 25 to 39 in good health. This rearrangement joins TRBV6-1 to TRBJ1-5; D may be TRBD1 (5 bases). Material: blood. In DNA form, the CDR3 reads TGTGCCAGCAGTGAATCCGACAGTTACAATCAGCCCCAGCATTTT. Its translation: CASSESDSYNQPQHF.